This T cell receptor beta chain was identified in a study of cytomegalovirus exposure and HLA in healthy donors. The study, taken as a whole, reports: Reports described diagnosis of cytomegalovirus status by the classifier as highly specific and sensitive. Most CMV-associated TCR beta chains were later found to appear HLA-restricted. An apparent linkage of common viral pathogens to several of the most significant clusters emerged in a later analysis.

On this clone: Its antigen is still unknown.

Germline CDR1 SGDLS, CDR2 YYNGEE. The V and J ends lost 0 bases and 1 base respectively, with 8 bases between them. CDR3 length: 15 amino acids. With 60 Vbeta and 13 Jbeta primers, the PCR was carried out. Clones were read by immunoSEQ multiplex PCR, and TCRdb kept only the in-frame ones, dropping some. The sample includes 85,000 to 100,000 clones, approximately 80% of them seen just once. The rearrangement uses TRBV9 and TRBJ2-4, with D possibly being TRBD2 (6 bases). The sequenced sample was PBMCs. This sequence originates from a woman aged 40-49 years in good health and CMV-seropositive. The DNA for the CDR3 is TGTGCCAGCAGCGTAGGTGCGGGGGCCAAAAACATTCAGTACTTC. It specifies CASSVGAGAKNIQYF.